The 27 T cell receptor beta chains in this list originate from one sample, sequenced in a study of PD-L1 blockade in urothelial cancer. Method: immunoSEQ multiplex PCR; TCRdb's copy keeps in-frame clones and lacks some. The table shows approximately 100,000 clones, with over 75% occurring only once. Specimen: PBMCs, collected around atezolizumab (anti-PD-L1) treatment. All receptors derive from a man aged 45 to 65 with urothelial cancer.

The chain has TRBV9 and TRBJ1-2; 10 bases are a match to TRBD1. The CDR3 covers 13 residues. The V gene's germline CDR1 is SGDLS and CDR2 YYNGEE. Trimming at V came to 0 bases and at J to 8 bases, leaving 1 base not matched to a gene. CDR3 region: CASSVGTGGGYTF. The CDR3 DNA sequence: TGTGCCAGCAGCGTAGGGACAGGGGGAGGCTACACCTTC.

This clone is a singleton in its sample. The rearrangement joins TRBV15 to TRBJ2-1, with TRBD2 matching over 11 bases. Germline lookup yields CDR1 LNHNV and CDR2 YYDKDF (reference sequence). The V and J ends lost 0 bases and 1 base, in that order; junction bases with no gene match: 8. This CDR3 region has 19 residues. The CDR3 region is CATSRDRASGRKSYNEQFF. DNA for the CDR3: TGTGCCACCAGCAGAGATAGGGCTAGCGGGAGGAAGTCCTACAATGAGCAGTTCTTC. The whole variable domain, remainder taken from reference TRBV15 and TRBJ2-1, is DAMVIQNPRYQVTQFGKPVTLSCSQTLNHNVMYWYQQKSSQAPKLLFHYYDKDFNNEADTPDNFQSRRPNTSFCFLDIRSPGLGDTAMYLCATSRDRASGRKSYNEQFFGPGTRLTVL.

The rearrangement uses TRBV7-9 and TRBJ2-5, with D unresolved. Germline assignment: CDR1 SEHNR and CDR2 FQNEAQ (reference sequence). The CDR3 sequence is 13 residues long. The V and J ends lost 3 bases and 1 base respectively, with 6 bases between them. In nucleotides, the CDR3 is TGTGCCAGCAGCTTCAGTGCCCAAGAGACCCAGTACTTC. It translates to CASSFSAQETQYF. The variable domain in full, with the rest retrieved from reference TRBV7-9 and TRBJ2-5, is DTGVSQNPRHKITKRGQNVTFRCDPISEHNRLYWYRQTLGQGPEFLTYFQNEAQLEKSRLLSDRFSAERPKGSFSTLEIQRTEQGDSAMYLCASSFSAQETQYFGPGTRLLVL.

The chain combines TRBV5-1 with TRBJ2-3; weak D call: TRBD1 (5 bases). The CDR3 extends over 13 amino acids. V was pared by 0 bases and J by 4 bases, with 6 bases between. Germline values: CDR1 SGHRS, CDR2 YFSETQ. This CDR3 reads CASSLAGSDTQYF. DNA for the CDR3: TGCGCCAGCAGCTTGGCAGGGTCAGATACGCAGTATTTT.

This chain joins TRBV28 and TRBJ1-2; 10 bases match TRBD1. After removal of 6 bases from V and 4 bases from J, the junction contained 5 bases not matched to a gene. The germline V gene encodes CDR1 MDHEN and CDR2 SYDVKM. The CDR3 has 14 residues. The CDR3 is CASSRQGAIYGYTF. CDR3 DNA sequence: TGTGCCAGCAGCAGACAGGGGGCTATCTATGGCTACACCTTC.

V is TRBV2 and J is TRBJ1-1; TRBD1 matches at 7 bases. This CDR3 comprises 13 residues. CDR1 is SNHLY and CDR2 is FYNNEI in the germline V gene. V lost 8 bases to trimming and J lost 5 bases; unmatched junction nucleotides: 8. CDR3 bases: TGTGCCAGCTCTTCGACAGGGAGAACTGAAGCTTTCTTT. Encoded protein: CASSSTGRTEAFF. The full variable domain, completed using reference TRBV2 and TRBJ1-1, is EPEVTQTPSHQVTQMGQEVILRCVPISNHLYFYWYRQILGQKVEFLVSFYNNEISEKSEIFDDQFSVERPDGSNFTLKIRSTKLEDSAMYFCASSSTGRTEAFFGQGTRLTVV.

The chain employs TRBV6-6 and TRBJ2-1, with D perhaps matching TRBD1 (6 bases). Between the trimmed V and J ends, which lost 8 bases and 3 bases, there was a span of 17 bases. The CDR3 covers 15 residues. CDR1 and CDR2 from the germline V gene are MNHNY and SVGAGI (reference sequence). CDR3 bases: TGTGCCAGCTTTGAGGGGGAGAGGATCTACAATGAGCAGTTCTTC. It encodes CASFEGERIYNEQFF.

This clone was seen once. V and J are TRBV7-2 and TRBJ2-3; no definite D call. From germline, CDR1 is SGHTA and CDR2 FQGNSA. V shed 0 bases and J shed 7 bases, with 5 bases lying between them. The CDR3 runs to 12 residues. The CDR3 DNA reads TGTGCCAGCAGCTTAGCCCTATATACGCAGTATTTT. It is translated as CASSLALYTQYF.

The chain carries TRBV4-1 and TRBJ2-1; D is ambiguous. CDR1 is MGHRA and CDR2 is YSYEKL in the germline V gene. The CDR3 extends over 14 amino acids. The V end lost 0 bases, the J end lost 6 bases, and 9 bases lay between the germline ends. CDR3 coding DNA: TGCGCCAGCAGCCAAGATAGAAATGGCAATGAGCAGTTCTTC. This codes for CASSQDRNGNEQFF.

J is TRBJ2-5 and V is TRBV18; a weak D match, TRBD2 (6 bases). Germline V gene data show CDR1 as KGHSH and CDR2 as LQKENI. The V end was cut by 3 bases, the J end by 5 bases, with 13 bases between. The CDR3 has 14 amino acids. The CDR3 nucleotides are TGTGCCAGCTCACCCCAAGGAGGGATGGAGACCCAGTACTTC. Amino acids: CASSPQGGMETQYF.

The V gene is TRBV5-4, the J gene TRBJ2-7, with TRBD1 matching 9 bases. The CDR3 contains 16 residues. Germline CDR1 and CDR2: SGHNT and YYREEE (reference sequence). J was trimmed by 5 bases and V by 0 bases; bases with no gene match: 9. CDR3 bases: TGTGCCAGCAGCTTGGCCCCGGGACAGGGAAATGACGAGCAGTACTTC. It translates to CASSLAPGQGNDEQYF.

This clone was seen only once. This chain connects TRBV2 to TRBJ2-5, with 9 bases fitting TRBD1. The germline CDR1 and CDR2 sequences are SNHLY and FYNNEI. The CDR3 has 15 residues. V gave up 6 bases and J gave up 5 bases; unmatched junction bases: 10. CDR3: CASRNRGRDMETQYF. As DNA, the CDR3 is TGTGCCAGCAGAAACAGGGGGCGCGACATGGAGACCCAGTACTTC.

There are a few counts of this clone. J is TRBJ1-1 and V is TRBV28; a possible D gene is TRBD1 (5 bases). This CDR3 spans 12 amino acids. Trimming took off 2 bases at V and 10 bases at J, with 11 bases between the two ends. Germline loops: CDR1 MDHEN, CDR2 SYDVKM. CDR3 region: CASSLSQGGAFF. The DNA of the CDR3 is TGTGCCAGCAGTTTAAGTCAGGGAGGAGCTTTCTTT.

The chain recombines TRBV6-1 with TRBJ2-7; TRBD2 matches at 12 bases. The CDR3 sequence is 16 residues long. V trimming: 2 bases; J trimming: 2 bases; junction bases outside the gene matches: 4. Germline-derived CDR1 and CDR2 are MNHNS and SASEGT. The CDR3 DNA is TGTGCCAGCAGTGAACTAGGACTAGCGGGGACCTACGAGCAGTACTTC. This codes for CASSELGLAGTYEQYF.

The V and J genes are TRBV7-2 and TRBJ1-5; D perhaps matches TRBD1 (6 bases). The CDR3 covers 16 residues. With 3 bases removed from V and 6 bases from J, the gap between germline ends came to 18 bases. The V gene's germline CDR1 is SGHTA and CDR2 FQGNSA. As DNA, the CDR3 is TGTGCCAGCAGCTTGCAGGGGACCACGGCGAGTCAGCCCCAGCATTTT. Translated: CASSLQGTTASQPQHF.

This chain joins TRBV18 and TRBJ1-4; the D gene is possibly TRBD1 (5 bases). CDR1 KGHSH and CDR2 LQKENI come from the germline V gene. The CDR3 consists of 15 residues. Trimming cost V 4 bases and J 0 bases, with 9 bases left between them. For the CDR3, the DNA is TGTGCCAGCTCACAGCAGGGCGCAACTAATGAAAAACTGTTTTTT. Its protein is CASSQQGATNEKLFF.

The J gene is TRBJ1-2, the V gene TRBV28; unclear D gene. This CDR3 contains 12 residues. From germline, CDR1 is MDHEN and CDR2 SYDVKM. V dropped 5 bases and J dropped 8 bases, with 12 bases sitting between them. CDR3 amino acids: CASSPHPRGYTF. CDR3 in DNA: TGTGCCAGCAGTCCCCACCCTCGGGGCTACACCTTC.

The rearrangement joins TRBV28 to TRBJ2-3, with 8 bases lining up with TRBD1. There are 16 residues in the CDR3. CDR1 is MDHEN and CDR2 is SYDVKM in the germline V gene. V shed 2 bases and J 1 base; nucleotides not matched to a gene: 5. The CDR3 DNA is TGTGCCAGCAGTTTAAATAGACAGGGGCGCACAGATACGCAGTATTTT. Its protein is CASSLNRQGRTDTQYF.

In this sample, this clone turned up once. The CDR3 DNA reads as TGTGCCTGGAGAATGGGGGGATCTTCCACAGATACGCAGTATTTT. The encoded protein is CAWRMGGSSTDTQYF. This chain uses TRBV30 with TRBJ2-3, with D maybe TRBD2 (6 bases). The CDR3 sequence is 15 residues long. CDR1 and CDR2 (germline): GTSNPN, SVGIG (reference sequence). The V end was cut by 3 bases, the J end by 2 bases, with 15 bases between.

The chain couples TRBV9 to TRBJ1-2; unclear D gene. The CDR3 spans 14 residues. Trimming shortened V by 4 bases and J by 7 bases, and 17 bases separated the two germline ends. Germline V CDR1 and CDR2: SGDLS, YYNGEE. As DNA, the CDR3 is TGTGCCAGCAGCCCTTTCTTTTCGATTAGTGGCTACACCTTC. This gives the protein CASSPFFSISGYTF. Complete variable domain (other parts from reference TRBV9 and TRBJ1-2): DSGVTQTPKHLITATGQRVTLRCSPRSGDLSVYWYQQSLDQGLQFLIQYYNGEERAKGNILERFSAQQFPDLHSELNLSSLELGDSALYFCASSPFFSISGYTFGSGTRLTVV.

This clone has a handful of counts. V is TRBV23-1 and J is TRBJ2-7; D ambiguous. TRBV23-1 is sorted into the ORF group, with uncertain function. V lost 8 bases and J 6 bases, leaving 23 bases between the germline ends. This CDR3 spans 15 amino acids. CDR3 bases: TGCGCCAGCCAGTCAAGGCATCGGAGAAGTACCGAGCAGTACTTC. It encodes CASQSRHRRSTEQYF.

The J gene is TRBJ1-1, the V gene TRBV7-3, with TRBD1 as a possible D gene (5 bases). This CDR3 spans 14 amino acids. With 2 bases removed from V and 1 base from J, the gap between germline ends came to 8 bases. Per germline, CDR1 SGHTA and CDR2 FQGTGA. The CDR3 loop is CASSLGGGNTEAFF. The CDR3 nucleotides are TGTGCCAGCAGCTTAGGCGGGGGGAACACTGAAGCTTTCTTT.

In DNA form, the CDR3 reads TGTGCCAGCAGCAGGAGAATCGGGTACCAAGAGACCCAGTACTTC. This gives the protein CASSRRIGYQETQYF. The V and J genes are TRBV7-2 and TRBJ2-5; D gene uncertain. Germline V gives CDR1 SGHTA, CDR2 FQGNSA. There are 15 residues in the CDR3. V was clipped by 5 bases and J by 0 bases, with 13 bases between them.

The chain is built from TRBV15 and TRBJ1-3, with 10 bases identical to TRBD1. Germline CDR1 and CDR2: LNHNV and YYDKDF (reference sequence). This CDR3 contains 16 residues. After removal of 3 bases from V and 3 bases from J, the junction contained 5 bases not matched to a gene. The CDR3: CATSRDRGGRGNTIYF. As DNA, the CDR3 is TGTGCCACCAGCAGGGACAGGGGGGGTCGTGGAAACACCATATATTTT.

For the CDR3, the DNA is TGTGCCAGCTCCCCCGGGACAGGGGGCCCTGAAGCTTTCTTT. Protein product: CASSPGTGGPEAFF. This chain links TRBV18 with TRBJ1-1; 12 bases line up with TRBD1. Germline-derived CDR1 and CDR2 are KGHSH and LQKENI. The V gene end was trimmed by 6 bases and the J gene end by 6 bases; junction bases not matched to a gene: 5. This CDR3 is built from 14 residues.

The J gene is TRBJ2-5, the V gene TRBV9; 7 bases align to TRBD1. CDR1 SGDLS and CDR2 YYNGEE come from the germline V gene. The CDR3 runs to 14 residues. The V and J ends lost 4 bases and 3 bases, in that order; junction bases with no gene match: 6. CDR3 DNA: TGTGCCAGCAGCCCCGGGACAGCTAAAGAGACCCAGTACTTC. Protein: CASSPGTAKETQYF.

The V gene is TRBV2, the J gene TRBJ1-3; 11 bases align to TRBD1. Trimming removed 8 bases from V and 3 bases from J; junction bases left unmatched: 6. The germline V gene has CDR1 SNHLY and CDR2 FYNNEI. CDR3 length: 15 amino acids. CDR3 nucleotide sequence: TGTGCCAGCGTCGCCGGGACAGGGGGTGGAAACACCATATATTTT. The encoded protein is CASVAGTGGGNTIYF.